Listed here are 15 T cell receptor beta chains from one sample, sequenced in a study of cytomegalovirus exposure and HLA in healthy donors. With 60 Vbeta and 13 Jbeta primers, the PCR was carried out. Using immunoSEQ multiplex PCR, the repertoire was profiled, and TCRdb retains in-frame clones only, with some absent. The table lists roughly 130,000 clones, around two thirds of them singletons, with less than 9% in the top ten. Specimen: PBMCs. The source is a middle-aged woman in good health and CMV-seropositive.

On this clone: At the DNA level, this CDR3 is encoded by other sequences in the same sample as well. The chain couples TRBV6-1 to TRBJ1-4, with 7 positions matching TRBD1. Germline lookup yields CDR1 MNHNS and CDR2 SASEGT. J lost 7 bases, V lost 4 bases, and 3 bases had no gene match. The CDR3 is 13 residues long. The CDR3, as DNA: TGTGCCAGCAGTGGACAGGGCCCTGAAAAACTGTTTTTT. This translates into CASSGQGPEKLFF.

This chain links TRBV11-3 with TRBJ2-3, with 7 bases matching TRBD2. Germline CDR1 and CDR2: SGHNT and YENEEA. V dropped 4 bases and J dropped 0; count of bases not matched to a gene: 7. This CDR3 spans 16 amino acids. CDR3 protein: CASSYSGTMSTDTQYF. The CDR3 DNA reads TGTGCCAGCAGCTACTCCGGGACTATGAGCACAGATACGCAGTATTTT.

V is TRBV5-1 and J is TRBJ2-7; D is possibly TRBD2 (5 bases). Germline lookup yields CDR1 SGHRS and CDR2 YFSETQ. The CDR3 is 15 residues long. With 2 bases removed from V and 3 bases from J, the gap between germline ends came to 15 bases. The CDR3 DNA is TGCGCCAGCAGCTTCGGAACTAGTGTGAGCTACGAGCAGTACTTC. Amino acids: CASSFGTSVSYEQYF.

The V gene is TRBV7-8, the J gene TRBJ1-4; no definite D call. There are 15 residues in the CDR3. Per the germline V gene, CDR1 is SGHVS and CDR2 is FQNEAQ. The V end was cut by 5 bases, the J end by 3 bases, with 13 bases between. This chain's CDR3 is CASSRRRGSNEKLFF. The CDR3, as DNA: TGTGCCAGCAGCCGGAGGCGGGGATCTAATGAAAAACTGTTTTTT.

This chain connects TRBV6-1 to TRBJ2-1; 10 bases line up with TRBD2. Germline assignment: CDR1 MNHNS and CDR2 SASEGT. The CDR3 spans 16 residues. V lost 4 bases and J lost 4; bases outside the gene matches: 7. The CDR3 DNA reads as TGTGCCAGCAGTGCCCCGCTAGCGGGGGTGTACAATGAGCAGTTCTTC. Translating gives CASSAPLAGVYNEQFF.

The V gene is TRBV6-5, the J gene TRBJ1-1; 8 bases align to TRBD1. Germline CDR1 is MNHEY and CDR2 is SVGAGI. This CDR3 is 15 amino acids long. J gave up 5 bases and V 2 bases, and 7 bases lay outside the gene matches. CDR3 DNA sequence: TGTGCCAGCAGTTACCAACAGGGGGATTGGACTGAAGCTTTCTTT. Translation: CASSYQQGDWTEAFF.

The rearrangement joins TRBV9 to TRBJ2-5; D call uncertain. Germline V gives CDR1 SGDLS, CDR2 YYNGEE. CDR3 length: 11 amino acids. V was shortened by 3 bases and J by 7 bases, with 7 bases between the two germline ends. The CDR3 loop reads CASSEAGTQYF. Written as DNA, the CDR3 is TGTGCCAGCAGCGAAGCAGGGACCCAGTACTTC.

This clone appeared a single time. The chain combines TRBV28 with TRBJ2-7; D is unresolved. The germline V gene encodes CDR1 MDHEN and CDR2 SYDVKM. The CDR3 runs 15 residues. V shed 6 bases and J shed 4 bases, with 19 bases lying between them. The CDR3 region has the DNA TGTGCCAGCAGACCCTACGAGGTACGGAAGTACGAGCAGTACTTC. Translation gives CASRPYEVRKYEQYF.

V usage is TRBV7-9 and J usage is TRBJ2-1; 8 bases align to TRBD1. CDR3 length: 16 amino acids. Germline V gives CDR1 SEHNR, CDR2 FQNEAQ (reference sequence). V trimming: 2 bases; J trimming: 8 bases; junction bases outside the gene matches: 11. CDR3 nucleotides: TGTGCCAGCAGCTTAACTTTAGGGACAGGTGTTGATGAGCAGTTCTTC. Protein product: CASSLTLGTGVDEQFF.

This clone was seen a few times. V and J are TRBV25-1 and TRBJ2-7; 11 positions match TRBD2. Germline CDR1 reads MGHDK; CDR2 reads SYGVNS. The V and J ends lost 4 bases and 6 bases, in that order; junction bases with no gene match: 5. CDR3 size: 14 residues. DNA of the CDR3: TGTGCCAGCAGTGCCGGACTAGCGGGTAGCGAGCAGTACTTC. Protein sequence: CASSAGLAGSEQYF.

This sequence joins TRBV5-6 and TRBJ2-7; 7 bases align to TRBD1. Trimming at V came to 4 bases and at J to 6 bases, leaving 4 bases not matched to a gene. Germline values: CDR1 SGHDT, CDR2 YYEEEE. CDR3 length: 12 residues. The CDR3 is CASSPGTAEQYF. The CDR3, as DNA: TGTGCCAGCAGCCCGGGGACAGCCGAGCAGTACTTC.

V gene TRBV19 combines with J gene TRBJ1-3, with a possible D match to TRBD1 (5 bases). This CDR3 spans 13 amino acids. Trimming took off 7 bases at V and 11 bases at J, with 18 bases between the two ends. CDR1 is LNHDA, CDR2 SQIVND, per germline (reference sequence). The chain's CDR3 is CASTFGHVSSIYF. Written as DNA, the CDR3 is TGTGCCAGTACCTTTGGACATGTTTCCTCCATATATTTT.

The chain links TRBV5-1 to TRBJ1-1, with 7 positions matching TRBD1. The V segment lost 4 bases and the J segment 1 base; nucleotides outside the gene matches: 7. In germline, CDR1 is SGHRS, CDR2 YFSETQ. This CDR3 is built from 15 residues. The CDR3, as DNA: TGCGCCAGCAGCGACTCTAGGACAGGGAACACTGAAGCTTTCTTT. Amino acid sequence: CASSDSRTGNTEAFF. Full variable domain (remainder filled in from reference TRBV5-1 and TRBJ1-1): KAGVTQTPRYLIKTRGQQVTLSCSPISGHRSVSWYQQTPGQGLQFLFEYFSETQRNKGNFPGRFSGRQFSNSRSEMNVSTLELGDSALYLCASSDSRTGNTEAFFGQGTRLTVV.

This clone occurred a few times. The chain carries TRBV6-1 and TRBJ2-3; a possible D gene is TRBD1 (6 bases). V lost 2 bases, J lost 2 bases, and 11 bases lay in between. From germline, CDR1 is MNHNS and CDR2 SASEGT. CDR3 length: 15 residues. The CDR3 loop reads CASSERTETTDTQYF. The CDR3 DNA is TGTGCCAGCAGTGAAAGGACAGAGACCACAGATACGCAGTATTTT.

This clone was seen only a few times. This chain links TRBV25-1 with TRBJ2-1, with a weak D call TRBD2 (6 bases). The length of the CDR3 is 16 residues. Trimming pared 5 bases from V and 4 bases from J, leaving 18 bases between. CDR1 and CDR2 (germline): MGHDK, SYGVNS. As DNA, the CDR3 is TGTGCCAGCAGTCCGTCCCGGGGGAAGGGGTACAATGAGCAGTTCTTC. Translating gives CASSPSRGKGYNEQFF.